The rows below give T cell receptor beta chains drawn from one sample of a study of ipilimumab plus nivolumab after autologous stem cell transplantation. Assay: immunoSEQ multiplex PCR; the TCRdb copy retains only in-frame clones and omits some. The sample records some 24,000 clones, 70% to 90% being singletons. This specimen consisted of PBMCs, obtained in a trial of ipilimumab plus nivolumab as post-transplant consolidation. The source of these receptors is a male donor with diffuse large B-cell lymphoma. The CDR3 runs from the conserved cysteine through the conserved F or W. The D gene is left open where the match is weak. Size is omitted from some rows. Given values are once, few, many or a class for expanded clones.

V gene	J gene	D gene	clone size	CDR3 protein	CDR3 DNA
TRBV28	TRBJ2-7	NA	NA	CASSSQLQAGSYEQYF	TGTGCCAGCAGTTCCCAATTACAGGCGGGGTCCTACGAGCAGTACTTC
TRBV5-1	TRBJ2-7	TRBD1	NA	CASSLDPPGQGVYEQYF	TGCGCCAGCAGCCTTGACCCTCCAGGACAGGGAGTCTACGAGCAGTACTTC
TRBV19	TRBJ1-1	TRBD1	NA	CASSQDRGLSLNTEAFF	TGTGCCAGTAGCCAGGACAGGGGGCTGTCCTTGAACACTGAAGCTTTCTTT
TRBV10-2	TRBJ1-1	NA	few	CASSENLGSMNTEAFF	TGCGCCAGCAGTGAGAACCTGGGGTCCATGAACACTGAAGCTTTCTTT
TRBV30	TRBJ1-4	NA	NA	CAWKDRRNSNEKLFF	TGTGCCTGGAAAGACCGCAGGAACTCTAATGAAAAACTGTTTTTT
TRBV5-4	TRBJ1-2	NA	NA	CASSPLSAQNYGYTF	TGTGCCAGCAGCCCCCTCTCTGCCCAGAACTATGGCTACACCTTC
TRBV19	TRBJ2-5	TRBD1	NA	CASSRQGETQYF	TGTGCCAGTAGTCGACAGGGAGAGACCCAGTACTTC
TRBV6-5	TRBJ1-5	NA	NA	CASSQGVGNQPQHF	TGTGCCAGCAGTCAGGGCGTTGGCAATCAGCCCCAGCATTTT
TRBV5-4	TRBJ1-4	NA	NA	CASSQDIGQGSEKLFF	TGCGCCAGCAGCCAAGATATCGGGCAGGGAAGTGAAAAACTGTTTTTT
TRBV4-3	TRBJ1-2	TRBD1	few	CASSQGFQGDFGGYTF	TGCGCCAGCAGCCAAGGTTTCCAGGGGGACTTTGGTGGCTACACCTTC
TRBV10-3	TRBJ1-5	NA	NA	CAISERGVEPQHF	TGTGCCATCAGTGAGCGCGGGGTTGAGCCCCAGCATTTT
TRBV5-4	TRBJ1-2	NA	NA	CASRPTGTAAYGYTF	TGTGCCAGCAGACCAACGGGGACGGCAGCCTATGGCTACACCTTC
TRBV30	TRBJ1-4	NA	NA	CAWSDKGISEKLFF	TGTGCCTGGAGTGACAAAGGGATAAGTGAAAAACTGTTTTTT
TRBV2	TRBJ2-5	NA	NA	CASSDPSGQYF	TGTGCCAGCAGTGATCCGTCAGGGCAGTACTTC
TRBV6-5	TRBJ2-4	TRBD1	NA	CASSQTGGSGNIQYF	TGTGCCAGCAGTCAAACAGGGGGCTCTGGAAACATTCAGTACTTC
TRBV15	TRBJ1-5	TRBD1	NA	CATSRGGRDRLNQPQHF	TGTGCCACCAGCCGAGGCGGAAGGGACAGACTAAATCAGCCCCAGCATTTT
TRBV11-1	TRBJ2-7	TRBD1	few	CASSTGTGYEQYF	TGTGCCAGCAGCACCGGGACAGGTTACGAGCAGTACTTC
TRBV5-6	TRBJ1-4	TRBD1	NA	CASSLGDRYTEKLFF	TGTGCCAGCAGCTTAGGGGACAGGTACACGGAAAAACTGTTTTTT
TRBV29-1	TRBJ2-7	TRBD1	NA	CSVGDRGFSYEQYF	TGCAGCGTCGGGGACAGGGGGTTCTCCTACGAGCAGTACTTC
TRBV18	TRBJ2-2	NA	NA	CASSPLVGRYTGELFF	TGTGCCAGCTCACCACTTGTGGGGCGTTACACCGGGGAGCTGTTTTTT
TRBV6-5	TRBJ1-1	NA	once	CASSASGTATPEAFF	TGTGCCAGCAGTGCCTCCGGGACGGCGACTCCTGAAGCTTTCTTT
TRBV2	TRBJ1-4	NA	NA	CASRVGSEKLFF	TGTGCCAGCAGGGTGGGGAGCGAAAAACTGTTTTTT
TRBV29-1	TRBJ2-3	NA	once	CSVDRRPDTQYF	TGCAGCGTTGACAGGCGACCAGATACGCAGTATTTT
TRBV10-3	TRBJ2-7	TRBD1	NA	CAIRMGQGSYEQYF	TGTGCCATCAGAATGGGACAGGGCTCCTACGAGCAGTACTTC
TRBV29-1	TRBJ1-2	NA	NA	CSVEKGEYGYTF	TGCAGCGTTGAAAAGGGGGAATATGGCTACACCTTC
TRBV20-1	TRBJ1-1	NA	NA	CSARDRAEAFF	TGCAGTGCTAGAGATCGGGCTGAAGCTTTCTTT
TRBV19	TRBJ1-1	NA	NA	CASSIVAHRGTEAFF	TGTGCCAGTAGTATAGTGGCTCACCGGGGCACTGAAGCTTTCTTT
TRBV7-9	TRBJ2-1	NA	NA	CASTTLNEQFF	TGTGCCAGCACCACTCTCAATGAGCAGTTCTTC
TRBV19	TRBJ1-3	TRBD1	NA	CASRPRDSGTIYF	TGTGCCAGTAGGCCCCGGGACAGTGGAACCATATATTTT
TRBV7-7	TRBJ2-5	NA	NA	CASSSRGGETQYF	TGTGCCAGCAGCTCCAGGGGGGGCGAGACCCAGTACTTC
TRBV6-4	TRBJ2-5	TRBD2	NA	CASSRNGGEGETQYF	TGTGCCAGCAGCCGAAACGGGGGGGAGGGAGAGACCCAGTACTTC
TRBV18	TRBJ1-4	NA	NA	CASSPRQEVNEKLFF	TGTGCCAGCTCCCCCAGACAGGAGGTTAATGAAAAACTGTTTTTT
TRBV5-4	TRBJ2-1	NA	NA	CASSTALVDEQFF	TGTGCCAGCAGCACCGCACTAGTTGATGAGCAGTTCTTC
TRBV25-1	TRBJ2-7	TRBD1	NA	CASSELGTGFNYEQYF	TGTGCCAGCAGTGAATTAGGGACAGGCTTCAACTACGAGCAGTACTTC
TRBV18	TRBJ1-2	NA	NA	CASSRASGGNYGYTF	TGTGCCAGCTCACGCGCCAGCGGGGGCAACTATGGCTACACCTTC
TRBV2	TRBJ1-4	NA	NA	CASSRWGATNEKLFF	TGTGCCAGTTCACGATGGGGTGCAACTAATGAAAAACTGTTTTTT
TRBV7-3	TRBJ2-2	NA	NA	CASSAQGNTGELFF	TGTGCCAGCAGCGCTCAGGGTAACACCGGGGAGCTGTTTTTT
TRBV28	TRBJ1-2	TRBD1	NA	CASRDRGNYGYTF	TGTGCCAGCAGGGACAGGGGTAACTATGGCTACACCTTC
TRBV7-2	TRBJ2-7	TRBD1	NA	CASNFGGTGVGEQYF	TGTGCCAGCAATTTCGGTGGGACAGGCGTCGGTGAGCAGTACTTC
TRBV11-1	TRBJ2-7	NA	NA	CASSHPDKNYEQYF	TGTGCCAGCAGCCATCCGGACAAAAACTACGAGCAGTACTTC
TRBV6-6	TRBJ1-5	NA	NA	CASRGGNQPQHF	TGTGCCAGCAGGGGGGGCAATCAGCCCCAGCATTTT
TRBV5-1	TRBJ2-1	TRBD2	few	CASSLTSGGTYNEQFF	TGCGCCAGCAGCCTTACTAGCGGGGGAACTTACAATGAGCAGTTCTTC
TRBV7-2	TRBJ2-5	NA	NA	CASSLQETQYF	TGTGCCAGCAGCCTCCAAGAGACCCAGTACTTC
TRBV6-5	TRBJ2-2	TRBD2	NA	CASSYVVTSGTELFF	TGTGCCAGCAGTTACGTAGTAACTAGCGGGACGGAGCTGTTTTTT
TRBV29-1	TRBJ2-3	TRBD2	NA	CSVGAGGTQYF	TGCAGCGTCGGGGCGGGGGGAACGCAGTATTTT
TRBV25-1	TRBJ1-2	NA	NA	CASREDAGYTF	TGTGCCAGCAGGGAGGACGCCGGCTACACCTTC
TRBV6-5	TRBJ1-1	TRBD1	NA	CASAGQGSYTEAFF	TGTGCCAGCGCTGGACAGGGGAGCTACACTGAAGCTTTCTTT
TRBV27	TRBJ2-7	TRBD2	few	CASSSAGGGREQYF	TGTGCCAGCAGTTCGGCCGGGGGGGGGCGGGAGCAGTACTTC
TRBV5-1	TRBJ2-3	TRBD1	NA	CASSLDGQGRRTDTQYF	TGCGCCAGCAGCTTGGACGGACAGGGCAGGCGCACAGATACGCAGTATTTT
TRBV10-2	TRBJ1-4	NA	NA	CASRGAGSSNEKLFF	TGCGCCAGCCGGGGGGCAGGGTCCTCTAATGAAAAACTGTTTTTT
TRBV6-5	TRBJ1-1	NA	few	CASSYEAAKMNTEAFF	TGTGCCAGCAGTTACGAGGCAGCCAAAATGAACACTGAAGCTTTCTTT
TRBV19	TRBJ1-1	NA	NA	CASRFTGLMGTEAFF	TGTGCCAGTAGGTTCACAGGGCTTATGGGCACTGAAGCTTTCTTT
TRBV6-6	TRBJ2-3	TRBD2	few	CASIAGGHDTQYF	TGTGCCAGCATCGCGGGGGGCCACGATACGCAGTATTTT
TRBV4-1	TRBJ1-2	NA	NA	CASSQGPLALLF	TGCGCCAGCAGCCAAGGGCCTTTGGCCTTACTCTTC
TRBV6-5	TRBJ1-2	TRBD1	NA	CASRWGQGARGYTF	TGTGCCAGCAGATGGGGACAGGGGGCGCGGGGCTACACCTTC
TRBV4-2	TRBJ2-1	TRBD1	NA	CASSARRGTGNNEQFF	TGTGCCAGCAGCGCTCGCCGCGGGACAGGGAACAATGAGCAGTTCTTC
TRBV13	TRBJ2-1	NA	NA	CASSQPWGGASYNEQFF	TGTGCCAGCAGCCAGCCGTGGGGGGGGGCCTCCTACAATGAGCAGTTCTTC